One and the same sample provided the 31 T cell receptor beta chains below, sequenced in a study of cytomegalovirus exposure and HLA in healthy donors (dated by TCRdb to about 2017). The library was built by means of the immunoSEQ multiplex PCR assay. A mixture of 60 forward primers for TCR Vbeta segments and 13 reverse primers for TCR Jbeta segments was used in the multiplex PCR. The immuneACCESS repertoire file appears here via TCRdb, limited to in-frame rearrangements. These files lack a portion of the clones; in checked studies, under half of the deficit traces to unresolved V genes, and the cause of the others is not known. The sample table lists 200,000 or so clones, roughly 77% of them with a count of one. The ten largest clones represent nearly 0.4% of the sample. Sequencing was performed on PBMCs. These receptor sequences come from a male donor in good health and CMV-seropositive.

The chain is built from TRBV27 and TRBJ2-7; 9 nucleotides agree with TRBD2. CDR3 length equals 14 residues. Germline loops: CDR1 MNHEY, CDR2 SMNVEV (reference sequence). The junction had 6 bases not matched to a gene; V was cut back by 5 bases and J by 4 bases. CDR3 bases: TGTGCCAGCAGTAGCGGGAGGAATGGATACGAGCAGTACTTC. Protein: CASSSGRNGYEQYF.

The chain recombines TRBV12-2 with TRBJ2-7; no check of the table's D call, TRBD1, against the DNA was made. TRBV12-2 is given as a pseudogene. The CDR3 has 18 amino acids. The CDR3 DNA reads TGTGCAAGTCGCTTAGCGTTGAGAGGACAGCTGAACTCCTACGAGCAGTACTTC. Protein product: CASRLALRGQLNSYEQYF.

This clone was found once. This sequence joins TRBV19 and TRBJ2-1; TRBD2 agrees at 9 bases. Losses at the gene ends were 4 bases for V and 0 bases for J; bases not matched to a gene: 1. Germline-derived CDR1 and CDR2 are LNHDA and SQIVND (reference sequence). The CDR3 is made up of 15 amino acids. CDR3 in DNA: TGTGCCAGTAGTACGACTAGCGGCTCCTACAATGAGCAGTTCTTC. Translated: CASSTTSGSYNEQFF.

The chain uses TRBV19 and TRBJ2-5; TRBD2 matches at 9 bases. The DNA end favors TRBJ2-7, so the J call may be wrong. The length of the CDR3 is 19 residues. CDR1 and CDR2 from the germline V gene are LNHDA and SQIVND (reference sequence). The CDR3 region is CASSIDAKPGLARPYEQYF. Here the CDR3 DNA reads TGTGCCAGTAGTATAGACGCAAAACCAGGACTAGCGAGGCCCTACGAGCAGTACTTC.

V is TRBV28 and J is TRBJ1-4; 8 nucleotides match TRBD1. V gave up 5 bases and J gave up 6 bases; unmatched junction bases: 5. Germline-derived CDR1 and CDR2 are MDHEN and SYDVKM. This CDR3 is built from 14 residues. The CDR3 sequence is CASSPGQVYEKLFF. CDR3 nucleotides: TGTGCCAGCAGTCCGGGACAGGTGTATGAAAAACTGTTTTTT.

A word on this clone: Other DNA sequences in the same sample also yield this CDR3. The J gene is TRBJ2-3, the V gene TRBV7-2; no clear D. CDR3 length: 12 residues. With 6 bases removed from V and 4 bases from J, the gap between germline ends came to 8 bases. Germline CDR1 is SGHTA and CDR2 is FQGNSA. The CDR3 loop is CASSSYSDTQYF. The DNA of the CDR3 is TGTGCCAGCAGTTCCTATTCAGATACGCAGTATTTT. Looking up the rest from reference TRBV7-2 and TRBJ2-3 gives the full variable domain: GAGVSQSPSNKVTEKGKDVELRCDPISGHTALYWYRQSLGQGLEFLIYFQGNSAPDKSGLPSDRFSAERTGGSVSTLTIQRTQQEDSAVYLCASSSYSDTQYFGPGTRLTVL.

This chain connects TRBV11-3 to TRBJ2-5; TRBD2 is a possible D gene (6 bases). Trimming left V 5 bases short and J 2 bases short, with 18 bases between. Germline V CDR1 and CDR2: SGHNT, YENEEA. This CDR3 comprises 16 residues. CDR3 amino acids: CASSLRFSGTQETQYF. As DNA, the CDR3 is TGTGCCAGCAGCCTTAGGTTTAGCGGAACACAAGAGACCCAGTACTTC.

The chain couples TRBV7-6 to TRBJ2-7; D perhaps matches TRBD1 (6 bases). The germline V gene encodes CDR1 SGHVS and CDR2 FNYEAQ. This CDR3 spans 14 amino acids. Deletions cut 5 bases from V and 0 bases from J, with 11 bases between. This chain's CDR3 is CASSRDRTSYEQYF. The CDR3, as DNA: TGTGCCAGCAGCCGCGACAGGACCTCCTACGAGCAGTACTTC.

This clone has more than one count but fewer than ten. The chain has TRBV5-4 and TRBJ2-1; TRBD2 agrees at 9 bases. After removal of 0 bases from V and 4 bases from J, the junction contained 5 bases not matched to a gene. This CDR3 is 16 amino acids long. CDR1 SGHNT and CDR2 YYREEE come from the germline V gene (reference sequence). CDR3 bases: TGTGCCAGCAGCTTGGGCGGGGGGGCCACTTACAATGAGCAGTTCTTC. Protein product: CASSLGGGATYNEQFF.

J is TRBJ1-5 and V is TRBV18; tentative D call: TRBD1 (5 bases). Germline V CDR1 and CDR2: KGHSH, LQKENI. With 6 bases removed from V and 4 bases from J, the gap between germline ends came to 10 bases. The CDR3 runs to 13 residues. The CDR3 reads CASSGGGNQPQHF. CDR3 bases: TGTGCCAGCTCCGGGGGAGGGAATCAGCCCCAGCATTTT.

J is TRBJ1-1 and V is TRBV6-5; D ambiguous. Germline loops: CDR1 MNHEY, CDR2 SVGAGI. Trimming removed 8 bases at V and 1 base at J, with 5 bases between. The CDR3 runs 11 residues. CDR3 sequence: CASFRNTEAFF. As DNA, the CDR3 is TGTGCCAGCTTCCGGAACACTGAAGCTTTCTTT.

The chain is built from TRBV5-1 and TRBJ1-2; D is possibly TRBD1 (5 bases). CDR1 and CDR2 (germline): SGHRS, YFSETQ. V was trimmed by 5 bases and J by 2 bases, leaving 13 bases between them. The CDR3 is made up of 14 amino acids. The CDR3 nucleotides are TGCGCCAGCAGAGGATCGGCAGGGAACTATGGCTACACCTTC. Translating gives CASRGSAGNYGYTF.

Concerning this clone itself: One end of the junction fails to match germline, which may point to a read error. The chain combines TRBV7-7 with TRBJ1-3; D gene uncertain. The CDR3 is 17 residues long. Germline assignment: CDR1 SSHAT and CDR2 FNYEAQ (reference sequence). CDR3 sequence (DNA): TGTGCTAGCAGCTTAGCTCCTCCGGGGTCCTCTGGAAACACCATATATTTT. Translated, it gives CASSLAPPGSSGNTIYF.

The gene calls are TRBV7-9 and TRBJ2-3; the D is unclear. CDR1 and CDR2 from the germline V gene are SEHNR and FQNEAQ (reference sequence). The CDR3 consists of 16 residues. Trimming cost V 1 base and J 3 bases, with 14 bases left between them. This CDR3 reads CASSLGGNLGTDTQYF. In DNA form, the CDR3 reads TGTGCCAGCAGCTTAGGAGGTAATTTAGGAACAGATACGCAGTATTTT.

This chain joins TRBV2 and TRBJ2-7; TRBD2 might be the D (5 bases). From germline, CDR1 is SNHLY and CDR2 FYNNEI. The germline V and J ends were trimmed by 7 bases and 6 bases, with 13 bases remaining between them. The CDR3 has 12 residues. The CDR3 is CASTEGRPEQYF. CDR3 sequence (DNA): TGTGCCAGCACCGAGGGCAGGCCCGAGCAGTACTTC.

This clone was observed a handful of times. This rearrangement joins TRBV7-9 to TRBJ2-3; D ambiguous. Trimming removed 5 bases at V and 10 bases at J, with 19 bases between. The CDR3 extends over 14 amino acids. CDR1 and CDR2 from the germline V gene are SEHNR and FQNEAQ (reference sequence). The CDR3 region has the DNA TGTGCCAGCAGCCTTAGGAAGATCCCTACAGCGCAGTATTTT. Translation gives CASSLRKIPTAQYF.

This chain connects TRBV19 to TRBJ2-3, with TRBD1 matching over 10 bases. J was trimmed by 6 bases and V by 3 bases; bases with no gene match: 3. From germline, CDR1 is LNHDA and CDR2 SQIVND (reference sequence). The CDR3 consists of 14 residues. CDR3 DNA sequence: TGTGCCAGTAGTATTCGGGACAGGGGTGATACGCAGTATTTT. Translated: CASSIRDRGDTQYF.

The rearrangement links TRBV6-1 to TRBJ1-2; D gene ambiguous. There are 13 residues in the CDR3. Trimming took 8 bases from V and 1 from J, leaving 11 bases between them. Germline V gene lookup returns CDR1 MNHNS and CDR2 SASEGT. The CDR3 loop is CASLGVSNYGYTF. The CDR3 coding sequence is TGTGCCAGCCTTGGAGTGAGTAACTATGGCTACACCTTC.

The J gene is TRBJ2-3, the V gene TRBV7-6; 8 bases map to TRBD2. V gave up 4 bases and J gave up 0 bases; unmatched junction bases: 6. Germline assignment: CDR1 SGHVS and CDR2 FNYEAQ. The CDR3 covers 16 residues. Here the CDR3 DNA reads TGTGCCAGCAGCTCCTACAGCGGGAGCAGCACAGATACGCAGTATTTT. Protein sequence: CASSSYSGSSTDTQYF.

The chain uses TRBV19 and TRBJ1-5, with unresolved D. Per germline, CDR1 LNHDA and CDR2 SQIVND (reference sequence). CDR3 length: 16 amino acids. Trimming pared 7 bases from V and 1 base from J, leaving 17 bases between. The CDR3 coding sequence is TGTGCCAGTACTTCAAACAGTTGGTACAGCAATCAGCCCCAGCATTTT. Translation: CASTSNSWYSNQPQHF.

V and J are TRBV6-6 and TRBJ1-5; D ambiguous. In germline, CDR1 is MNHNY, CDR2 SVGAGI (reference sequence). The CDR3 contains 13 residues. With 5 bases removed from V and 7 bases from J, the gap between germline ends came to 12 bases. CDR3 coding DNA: TGTGCCAGCAGTAGGCCCGCGGGGCAGCCCCAGCATTTT. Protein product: CASSRPAGQPQHF.

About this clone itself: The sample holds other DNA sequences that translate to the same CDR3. In nucleotides, the CDR3 is TGTGCCAGTAGTATAGGGAGTAGCGGGGAGCAGTTCTTC. It encodes CASSIGSSGEQFF. The V and J genes are TRBV19 and TRBJ2-1; 7 bases match TRBD2. The length of the CDR3 is 13 residues. The germline gives CDR1 LNHDA, CDR2 SQIVND (reference sequence). Trimming took 1 base from V and 10 from J; bases not matched to a gene: 4. Variable domain in full (rest from reference TRBV19 and TRBJ2-1): DGGITQSPKYLFRKEGQNVTLSCEQNLNHDAMYWYRQDPGQGLRLIYYSQIVNDFQKGDIAEGYSVSREKKESFPLTVTSAQKNPTAFYLCASSIGSSGEQFFGPGTRLTVL.

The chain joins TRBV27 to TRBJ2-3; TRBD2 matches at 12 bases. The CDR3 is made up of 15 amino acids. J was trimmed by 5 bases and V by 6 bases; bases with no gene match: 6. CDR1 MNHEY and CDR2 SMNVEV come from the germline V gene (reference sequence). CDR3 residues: CASRMLAGGKDTQYF. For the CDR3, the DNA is TGTGCCAGCAGGATGCTAGCGGGAGGGAAAGATACGCAGTATTTT.

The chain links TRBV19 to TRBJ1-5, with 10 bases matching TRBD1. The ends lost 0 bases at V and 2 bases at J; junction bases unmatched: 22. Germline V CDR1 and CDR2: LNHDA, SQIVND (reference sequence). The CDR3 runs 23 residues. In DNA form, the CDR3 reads TGTGCCAGTAGTATAGAGGCCCCCCTAGTTGGCGCGACAGGGGGCAGGGGCAATCAGCCCCAGCATTTT. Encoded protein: CASSIEAPLVGATGGRGNQPQHF. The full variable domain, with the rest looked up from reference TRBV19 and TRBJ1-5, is DGGITQSPKYLFRKEGQNVTLSCEQNLNHDAMYWYRQDPGQGLRLIYYSQIVNDFQKGDIAEGYSVSREKKESFPLTVTSAQKNPTAFYLCASSIEAPLVGATGGRGNQPQHFGDGTRLSIL.

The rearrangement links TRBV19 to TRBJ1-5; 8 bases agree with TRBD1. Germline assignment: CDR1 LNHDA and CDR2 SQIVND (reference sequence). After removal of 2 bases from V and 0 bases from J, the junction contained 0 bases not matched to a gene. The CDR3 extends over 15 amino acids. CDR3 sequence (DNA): TGTGCCAGTAGTATAACAGGGGGTAGCAATCAGCCCCAGCATTTT. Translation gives CASSITGGSNQPQHF.

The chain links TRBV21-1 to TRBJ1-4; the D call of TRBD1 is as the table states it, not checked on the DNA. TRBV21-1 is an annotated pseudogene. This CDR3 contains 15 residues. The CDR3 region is CASSKAGQVNEKLFF. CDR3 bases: TGTGCCAGCAGCAAAGCGGGACAGGTGAATGAAAAACTGTTTTTT.

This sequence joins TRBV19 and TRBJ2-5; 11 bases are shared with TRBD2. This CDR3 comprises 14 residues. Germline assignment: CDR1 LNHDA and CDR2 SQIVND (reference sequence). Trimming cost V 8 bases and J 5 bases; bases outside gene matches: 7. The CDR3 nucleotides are TGTGCCAGTGGTAGCGGGGGGGCTTGGGAGACCCAGTACTTC. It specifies CASGSGGAWETQYF.

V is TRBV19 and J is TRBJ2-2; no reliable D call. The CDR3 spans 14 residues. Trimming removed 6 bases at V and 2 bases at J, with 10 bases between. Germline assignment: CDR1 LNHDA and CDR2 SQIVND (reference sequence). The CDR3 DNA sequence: TGTGCCAGTAGCACAGATCTTAACACCGGGGAGCTGTTTTTT. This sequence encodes CASSTDLNTGELFF.

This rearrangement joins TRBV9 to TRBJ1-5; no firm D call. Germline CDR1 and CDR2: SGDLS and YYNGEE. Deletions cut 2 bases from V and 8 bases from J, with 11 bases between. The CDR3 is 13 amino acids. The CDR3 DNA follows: TGTGCCAGCAGCGTTAACCCAGGCGAGCCCCAGCATTTT. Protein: CASSVNPGEPQHF.

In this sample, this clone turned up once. Here the CDR3 DNA reads TGCGCCAGCAACAAGCTATCTGACCCCAGGGCCGAGCAGTACTTC. Amino acids: CASNKLSDPRAEQYF. This chain connects TRBV5-1 to TRBJ2-7; maybe TRBD1 (5 bases). Germline CDR1 reads SGHRS; CDR2 reads YFSETQ. The ends were cut back, 6 bases at V and 6 bases at J, with 22 bases in the middle. The CDR3 covers 15 residues.

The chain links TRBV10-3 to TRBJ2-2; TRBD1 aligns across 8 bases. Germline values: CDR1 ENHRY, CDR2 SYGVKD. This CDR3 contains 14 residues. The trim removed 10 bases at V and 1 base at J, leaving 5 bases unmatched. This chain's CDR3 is CASTTGGNTGELFF. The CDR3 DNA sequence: TGTGCCAGCACCACAGGGGGGAACACCGGGGAGCTGTTTTTT.